Reported below is one T cell receptor (beta chain). Its antigen remains unknown. The data stem from a study of Ad26.COV2.S vaccination and SARS-CoV-2 variants. Study observations and caveats: Non-spike TCR breadth showed similarity between vaccine and placebo recipients.

Treatment described: some 20 received Ad26.COV2.S at low or high dose, single or two shots; about 5 received placebo; per-sample allocation not given. Day 63 following the first vaccine or placebo injection was when the samples were taken. The assay was immunoSEQ multiplex PCR, and TCRdb's table has in-frame clones only and misses some. Found here are hundreds of thousands of clones, 89% of them singletons; the top ten hold about 2.4%. The CDR3 has 15 amino acids. J lost 0 bases, V lost 4 bases, and 6 bases had no gene match. In germline, CDR1 is SEHNR, CDR2 FQNEAQ (reference sequence). The gene calls are TRBV7-9 and TRBJ2-7; the match to TRBD1 covers 7 bases. Specimen: peripheral blood, collected in a trial of Ad26.COV2.S vaccine versus placebo. The TCR sequence derives from a person aged 18 to 65 who received the Ad26.COV2.S COVID-19 vaccine or a placebo. This CDR3 reads CASSSDRESSYEQYF. The CDR3, as DNA: TGTGCCAGCAGCTCCGACAGGGAAAGCTCCTACGAGCAGTACTTC.